This T cell receptor beta chain was documented in a study of blood T cells in healthy people across ages. About the study: In model experiments, template switching was able to capture about one barcoded beta molecule for every two T cells that were present.

Roughly 10 milliliters of peripheral blood were drawn from each donor. After removal of 6 bases from V and 5 bases from J, the junction contained 9 bases not matched to a gene. The germline CDR1 and CDR2 sequences are SQVTM and ANQGSEA. The CDR3 is 13 residues long. This clonotype was observed a few times. It was with a sample-barcoded 5' primer and a J-beta primer mix that a second PCR of about 6 to 12 cycles was run. Each cDNA molecule carried a tag from a template-switch adaptor that contained 12 random nucleotides. Every sample returned 2.5 million or more CDR3-containing paired-end reads. TCRdb reanalysed the 5' RACE reads using MiXCR and keeps one entry per CDR3 protein. The sample lists more than 650,000 distinct CDR3 sequences, about 20% occurring once.

The source is a man between 70 and 80 years old in good health. Sequenced: blood. The V and J genes are TRBV29-1 and TRBJ1-2, with 7 bases fitting TRBD1. The CDR3 region is CSVYRDSLYGYTF. The CDR3 DNA reads as TGCAGCGTGTACCGGGACAGCCTTTATGGCTACACCTTC. Based on the CDR3 plus reference TRBV29-1 and TRBJ1-2, the full variable domain is SAVISQKPSRDICQRGTSLTIQCQVDSQVTMMFWYRQQPGQSLTLIATANQGSEATYESGFVIDKFPISRPNLTFSTLTVSNMSPEDSSIYLCSVYRDSLYGYTFGSGTRLTVV.